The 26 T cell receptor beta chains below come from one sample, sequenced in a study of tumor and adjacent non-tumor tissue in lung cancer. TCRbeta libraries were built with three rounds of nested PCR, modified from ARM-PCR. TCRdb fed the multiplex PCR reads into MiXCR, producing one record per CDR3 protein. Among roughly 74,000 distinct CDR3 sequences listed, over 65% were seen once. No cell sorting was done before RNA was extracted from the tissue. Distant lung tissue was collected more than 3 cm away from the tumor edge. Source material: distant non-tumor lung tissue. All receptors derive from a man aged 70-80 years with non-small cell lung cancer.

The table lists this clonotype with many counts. As DNA, the CDR3 is TGTGCCAGCAGCTCTTATTCGCGACTAGCGTACGAGCAGTACTTC. This encodes CASSSYSRLAYEQYF. This sequence joins TRBV5-4 and TRBJ2-7; 8 bases are shared with TRBD2. Per the germline V gene, CDR1 is SGHNT and CDR2 is YYREEE (reference sequence). With 3 bases clipped from V and 4 bases from J, the junction kept 9 bases outside the gene matches. The CDR3 sequence is 15 residues long.

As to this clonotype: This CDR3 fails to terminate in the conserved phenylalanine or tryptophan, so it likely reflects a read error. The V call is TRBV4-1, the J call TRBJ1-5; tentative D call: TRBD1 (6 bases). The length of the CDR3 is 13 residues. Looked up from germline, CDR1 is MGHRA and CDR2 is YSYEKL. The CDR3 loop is CSSSQADRRPQHY. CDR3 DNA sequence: TGCTCCAGCAGCCAAGCGGACAGACGGCCCCAGCATTAT.

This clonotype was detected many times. The CDR3 spells CAISATGTGGNYGYTF. The CDR3 DNA follows: TGTGCCATCAGTGCGACAGGGACAGGGGGGAATTATGGCTACACCTTC. The chain combines TRBV10-3 with TRBJ1-2, with 11 nucleotides matching TRBD1. After removal of 4 bases from V and 5 bases from J, the junction contained 9 bases not matched to a gene. In germline, CDR1 is ENHRY, CDR2 SYGVKD. The CDR3 is 16 residues long.

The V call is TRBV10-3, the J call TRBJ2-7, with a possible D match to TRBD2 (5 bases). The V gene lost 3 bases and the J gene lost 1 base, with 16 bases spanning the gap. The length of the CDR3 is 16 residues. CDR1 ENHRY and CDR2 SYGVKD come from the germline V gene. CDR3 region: CAISDTDWGASYEQYF. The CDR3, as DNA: TGTGCCATCAGTGATACAGACTGGGGAGCGTCCTACGAGCAGTACTTC.

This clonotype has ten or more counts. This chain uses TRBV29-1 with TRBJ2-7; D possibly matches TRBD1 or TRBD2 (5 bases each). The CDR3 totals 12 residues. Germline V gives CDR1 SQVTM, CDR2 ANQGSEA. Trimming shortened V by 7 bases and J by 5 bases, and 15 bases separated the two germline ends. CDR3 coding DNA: TGCAGCGCCTGGGGGACGAATCACGAGCAGTACTTC. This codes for CSAWGTNHEQYF.

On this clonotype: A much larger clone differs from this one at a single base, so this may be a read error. CDR3 sequence reads: CTSSYTRTVSEQYF. The CDR3 DNA reads TGTACCAGCAGTTATACCAGGACAGTCAGCGAGCAGTACTTC. V is TRBV6-5 and J is TRBJ2-7; D is perhaps TRBD1 (6 bases). The CDR3 runs 14 residues. Germline V gives CDR1 MNHEY, CDR2 SVGAGI.

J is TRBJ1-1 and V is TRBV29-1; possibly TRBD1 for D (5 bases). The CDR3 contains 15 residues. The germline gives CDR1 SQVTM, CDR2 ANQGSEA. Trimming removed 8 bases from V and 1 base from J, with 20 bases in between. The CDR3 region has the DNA TGCAGCACCGGAGGGTTGGGGGAGGCGAACACTGAAGCTTTCTTT. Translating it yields CSTGGLGEANTEAFF. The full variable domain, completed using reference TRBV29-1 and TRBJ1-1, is SAVISQKPSRDICQRGTSLTIQCQVDSQVTMMFWYRQQPGQSLTLIATANQGSEATYESGFVIDKFPISRPNLTFSTLTVSNMSPEDSSIYLCSTGGLGEANTEAFFGQGTRLTVV.

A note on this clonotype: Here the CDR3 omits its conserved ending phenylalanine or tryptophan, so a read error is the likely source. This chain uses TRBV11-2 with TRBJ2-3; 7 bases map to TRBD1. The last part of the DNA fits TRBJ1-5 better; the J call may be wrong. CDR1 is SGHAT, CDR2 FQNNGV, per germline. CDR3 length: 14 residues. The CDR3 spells CACSLQGFSATQHS. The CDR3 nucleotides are TGTGCGTGCAGCTTACAGGGGTTCTCAGCTACGCAGCATTCT.

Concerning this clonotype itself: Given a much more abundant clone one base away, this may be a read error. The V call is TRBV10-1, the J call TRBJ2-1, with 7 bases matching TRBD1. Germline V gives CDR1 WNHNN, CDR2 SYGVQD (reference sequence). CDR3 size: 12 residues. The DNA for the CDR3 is TGCGCCACCTTGACAGGGTGCGATGAGCAGTCCTTC. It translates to CATLTGCDEQSF.

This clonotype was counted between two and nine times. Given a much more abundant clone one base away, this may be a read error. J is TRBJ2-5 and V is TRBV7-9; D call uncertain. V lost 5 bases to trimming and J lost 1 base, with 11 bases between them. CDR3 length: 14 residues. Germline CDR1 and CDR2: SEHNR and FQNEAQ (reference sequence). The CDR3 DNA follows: TGTGCCAGCAGCCTGCGGCGGAGCCAAGAGACCCAGTACTTC. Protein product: CASSLRRSQETQYF.

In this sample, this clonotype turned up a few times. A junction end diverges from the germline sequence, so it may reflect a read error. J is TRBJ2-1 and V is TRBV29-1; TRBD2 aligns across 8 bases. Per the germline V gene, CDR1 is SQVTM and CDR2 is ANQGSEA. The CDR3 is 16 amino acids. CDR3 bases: TGCAGTGTTGATGATCACACTAGCGGCATCTACAATGAGCAGCTCTTC. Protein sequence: CSVDDHTSGIYNEQLF.

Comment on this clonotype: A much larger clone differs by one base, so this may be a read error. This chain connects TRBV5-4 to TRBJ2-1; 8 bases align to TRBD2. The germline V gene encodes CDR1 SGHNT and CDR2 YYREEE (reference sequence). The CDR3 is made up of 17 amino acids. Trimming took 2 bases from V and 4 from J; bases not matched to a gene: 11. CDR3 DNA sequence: TGTGCCAGCAGCTTAAAGGCGTGGACTAGCAGTTACAATGAGCAGTTCTTC. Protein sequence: CASSLKAWTSSYNEQFF.

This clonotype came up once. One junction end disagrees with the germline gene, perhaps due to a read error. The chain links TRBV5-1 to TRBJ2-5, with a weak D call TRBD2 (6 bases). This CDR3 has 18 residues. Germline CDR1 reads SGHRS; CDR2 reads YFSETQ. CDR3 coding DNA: TGCACCAGAAGCTTGTTGAGTTCGGGACTTTCTGGGGGAGAGACCCAGTACTTC. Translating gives CTRSLLSSGLSGGETQYF.

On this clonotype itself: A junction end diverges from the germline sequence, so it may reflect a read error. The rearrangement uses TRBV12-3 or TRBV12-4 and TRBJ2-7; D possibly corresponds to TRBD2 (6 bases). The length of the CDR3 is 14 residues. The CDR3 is CASSFGGSLYEQSF. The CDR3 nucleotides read TGTGCTAGCAGTTTTGGGGGGTCTCTCTACGAGCAGTCCTTC.

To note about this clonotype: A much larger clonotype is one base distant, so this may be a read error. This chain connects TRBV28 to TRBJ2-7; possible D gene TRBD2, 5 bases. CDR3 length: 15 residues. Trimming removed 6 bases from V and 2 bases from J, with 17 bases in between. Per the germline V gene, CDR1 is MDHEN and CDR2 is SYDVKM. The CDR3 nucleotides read TGTGCCAGCAGCCCAAGGGCCCAGACTACCTACGAGCAGTACTTC. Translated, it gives CASSPRAQTTYEQYF.

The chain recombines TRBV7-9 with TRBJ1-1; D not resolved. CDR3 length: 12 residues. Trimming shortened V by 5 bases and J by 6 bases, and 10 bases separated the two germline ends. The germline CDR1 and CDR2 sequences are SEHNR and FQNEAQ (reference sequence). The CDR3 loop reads CASSLLCAEAFF. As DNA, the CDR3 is TGTGCCAGCAGCCTTTTGTGTGCTGAAGCTTTCTTT. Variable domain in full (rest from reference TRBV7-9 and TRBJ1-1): DTGVSQNPRHKITKRGQNVTFRCDPISEHNRLYWYRQTLGQGPEFLTYFQNEAQLEKSRLLSDRFSAERPKGSFSTLEIQRTEQGDSAMYLCASSLLCAEAFFGQGTRLTVV.

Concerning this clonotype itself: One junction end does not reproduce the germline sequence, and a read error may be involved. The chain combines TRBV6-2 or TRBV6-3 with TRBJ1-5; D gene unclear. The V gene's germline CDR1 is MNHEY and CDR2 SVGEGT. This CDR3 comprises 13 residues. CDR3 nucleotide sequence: TGTGCCATCAGTTACGCCAGTAATCAGCCCCAGCATTTT. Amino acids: CAISYASNQPQHF.

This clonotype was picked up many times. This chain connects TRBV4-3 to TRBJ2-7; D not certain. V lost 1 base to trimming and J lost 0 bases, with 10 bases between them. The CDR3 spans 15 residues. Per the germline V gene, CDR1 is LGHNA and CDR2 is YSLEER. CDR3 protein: CASSQVYPSSYEQYF. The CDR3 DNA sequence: TGCGCCAGCAGCCAAGTTTATCCGTCCTCCTACGAGCAGTACTTC.

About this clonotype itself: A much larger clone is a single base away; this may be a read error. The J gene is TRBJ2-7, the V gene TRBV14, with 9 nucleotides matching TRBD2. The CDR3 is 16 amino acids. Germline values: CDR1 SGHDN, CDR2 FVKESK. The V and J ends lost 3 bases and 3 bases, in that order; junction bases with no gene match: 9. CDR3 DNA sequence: TGTGCCAGCAGCCATTTAGGGACTAGCAGGAGCTACGAGCAGTACTTC. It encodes CASSHLGTSRSYEQYF. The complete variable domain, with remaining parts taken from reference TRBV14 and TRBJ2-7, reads EAGVTQFPSHSVIEKGQTVTLRCDPISGHDNLYWYRRVMGKEIKFLLHFVKESKQDESGMPNNRFLAERTGGTYSTLKVQPAELEDSGVYFCASSHLGTSRSYEQYFGPGTRLTVT.

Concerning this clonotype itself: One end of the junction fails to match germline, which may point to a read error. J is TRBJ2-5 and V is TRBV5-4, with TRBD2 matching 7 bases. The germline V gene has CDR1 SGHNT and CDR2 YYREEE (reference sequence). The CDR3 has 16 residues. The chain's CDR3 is CACSLGSGCMWETQYF. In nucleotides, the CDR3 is TGTGCCTGCAGCTTGGGTAGCGGGTGTATGTGGGAGACACAGTACTTC.

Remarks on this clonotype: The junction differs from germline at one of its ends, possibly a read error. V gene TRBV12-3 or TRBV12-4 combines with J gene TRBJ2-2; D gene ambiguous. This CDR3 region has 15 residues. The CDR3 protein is CASSSQHGNSGELFF. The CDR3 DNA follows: TGTGCCAGTAGTTCCCAACATGGGAACTCCGGGGAGCTGTTTTTT.

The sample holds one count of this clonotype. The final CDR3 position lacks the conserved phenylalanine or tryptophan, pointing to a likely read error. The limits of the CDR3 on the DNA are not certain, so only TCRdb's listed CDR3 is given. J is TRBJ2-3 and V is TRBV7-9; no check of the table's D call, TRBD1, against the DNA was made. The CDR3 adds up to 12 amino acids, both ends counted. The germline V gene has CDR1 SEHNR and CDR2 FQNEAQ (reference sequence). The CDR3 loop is CASSSPRDMQYS.

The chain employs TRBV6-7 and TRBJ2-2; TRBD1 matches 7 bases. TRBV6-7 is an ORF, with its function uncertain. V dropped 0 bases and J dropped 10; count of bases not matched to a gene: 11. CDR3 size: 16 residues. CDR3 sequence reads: CASSYSQGENIAELFF. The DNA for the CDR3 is TGTGCCAGCAGTTACTCGCAGGGGGAAAACATCGCGGAGCTGTTTTTT.

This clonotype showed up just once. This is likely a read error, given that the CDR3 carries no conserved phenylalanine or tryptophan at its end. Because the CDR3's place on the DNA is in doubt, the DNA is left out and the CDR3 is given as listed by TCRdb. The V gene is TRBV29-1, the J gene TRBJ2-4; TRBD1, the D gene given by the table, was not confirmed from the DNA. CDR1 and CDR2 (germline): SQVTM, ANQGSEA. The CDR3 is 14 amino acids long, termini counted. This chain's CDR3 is CSGTRGHGKNIQYY.

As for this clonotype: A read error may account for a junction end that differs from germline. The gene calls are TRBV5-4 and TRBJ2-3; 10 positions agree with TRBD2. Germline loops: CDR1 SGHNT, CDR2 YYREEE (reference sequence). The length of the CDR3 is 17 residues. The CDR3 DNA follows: TGTGCCAGCAGCTTCAATGTCGGGACTAGCGAGGCAGATACGCACTATTTT. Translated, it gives CASSFNVGTSEADTHYF.

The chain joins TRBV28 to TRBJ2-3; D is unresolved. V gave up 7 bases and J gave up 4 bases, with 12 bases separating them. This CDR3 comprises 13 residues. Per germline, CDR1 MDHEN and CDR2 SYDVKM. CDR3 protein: CASTLPPADTQYF. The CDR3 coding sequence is TGTGCCAGCACTCTACCGCCCGCAGATACGCAGTATTTT.